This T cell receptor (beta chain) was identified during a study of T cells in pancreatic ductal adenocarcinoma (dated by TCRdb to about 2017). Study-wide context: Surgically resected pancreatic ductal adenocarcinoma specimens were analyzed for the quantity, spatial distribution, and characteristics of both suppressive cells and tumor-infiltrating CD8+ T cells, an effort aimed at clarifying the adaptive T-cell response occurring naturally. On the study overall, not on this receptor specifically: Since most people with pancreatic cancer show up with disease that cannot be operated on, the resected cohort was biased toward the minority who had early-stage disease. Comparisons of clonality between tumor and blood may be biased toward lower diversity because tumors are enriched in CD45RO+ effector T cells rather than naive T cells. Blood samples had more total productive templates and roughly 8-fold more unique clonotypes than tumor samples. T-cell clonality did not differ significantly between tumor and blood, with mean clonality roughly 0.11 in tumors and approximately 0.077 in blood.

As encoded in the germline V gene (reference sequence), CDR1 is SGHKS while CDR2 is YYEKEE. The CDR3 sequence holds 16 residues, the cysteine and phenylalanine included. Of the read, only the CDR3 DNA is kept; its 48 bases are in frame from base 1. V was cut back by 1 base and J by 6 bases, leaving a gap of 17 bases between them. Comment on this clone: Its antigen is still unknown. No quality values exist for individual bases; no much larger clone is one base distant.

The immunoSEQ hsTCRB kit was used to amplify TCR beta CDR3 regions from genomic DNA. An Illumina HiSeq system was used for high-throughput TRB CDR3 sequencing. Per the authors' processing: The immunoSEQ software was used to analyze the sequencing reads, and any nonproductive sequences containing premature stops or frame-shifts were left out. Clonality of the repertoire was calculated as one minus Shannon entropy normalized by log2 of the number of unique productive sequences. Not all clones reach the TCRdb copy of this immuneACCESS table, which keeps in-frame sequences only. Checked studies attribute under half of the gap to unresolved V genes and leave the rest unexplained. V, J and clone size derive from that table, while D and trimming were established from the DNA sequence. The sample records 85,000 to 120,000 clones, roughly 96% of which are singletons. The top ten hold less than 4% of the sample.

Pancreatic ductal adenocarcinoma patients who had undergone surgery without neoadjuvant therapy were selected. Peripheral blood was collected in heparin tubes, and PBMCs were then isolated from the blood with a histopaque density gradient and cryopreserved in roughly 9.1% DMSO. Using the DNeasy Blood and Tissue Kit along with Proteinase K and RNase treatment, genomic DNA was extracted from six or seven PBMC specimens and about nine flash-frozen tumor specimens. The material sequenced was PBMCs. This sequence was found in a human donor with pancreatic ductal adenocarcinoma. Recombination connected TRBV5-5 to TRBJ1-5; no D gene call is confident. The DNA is TGTGCCAGCAGCTTGACAACAGACGGCCGTGGTCAGCCCCAGCATTTT. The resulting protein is CASSLTTDGRGQPQHF.